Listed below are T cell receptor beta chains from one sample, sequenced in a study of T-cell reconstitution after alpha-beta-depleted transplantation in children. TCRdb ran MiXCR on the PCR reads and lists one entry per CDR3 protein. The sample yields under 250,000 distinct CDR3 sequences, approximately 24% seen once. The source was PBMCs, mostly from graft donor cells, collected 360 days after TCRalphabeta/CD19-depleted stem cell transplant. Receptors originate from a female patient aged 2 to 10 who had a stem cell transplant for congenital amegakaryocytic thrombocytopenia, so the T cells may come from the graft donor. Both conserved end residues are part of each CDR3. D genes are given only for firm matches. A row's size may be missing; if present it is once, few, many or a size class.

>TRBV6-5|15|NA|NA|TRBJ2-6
CASSYSGKWANVLTF
TGTGCCAGCAGTTACTCCGGGAAATGGGCCAACGTCCTGACTTTC
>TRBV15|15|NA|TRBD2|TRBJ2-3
CATSRPSGVSDTQYF
TGTGCCACCAGCAGACCTAGCGGGGTGTCGGATACGCAGTATTTT
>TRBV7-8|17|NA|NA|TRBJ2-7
CASSLGQVDLTFYEQYF
TGTGCCAGCAGCTTAGGTCAGGTGGACTTAACTTTCTACGAGCAGTACTTC
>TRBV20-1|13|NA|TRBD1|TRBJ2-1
CSVTWTGDNEQFF
TGCAGTGTTACTTGGACAGGGGACAATGAGCAGTTCTTC
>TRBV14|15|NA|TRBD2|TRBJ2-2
CASSRLSGGPGELFF
TGTGCCAGCAGCCGTCTTTCGGGGGGGCCTGGGGAGCTGTTTTTT
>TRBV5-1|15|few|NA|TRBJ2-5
CASRTHRQGQETQYF
TGCGCCAGCAGAACCCACCGCCAGGGACAAGAGACCCAGTACTTC
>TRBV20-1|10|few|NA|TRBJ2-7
CSVAPYEQYF
TGCAGTGTGGCCCCCTACGAGCAGTACTTC
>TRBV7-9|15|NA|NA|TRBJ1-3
CASRRYQGSGNTIYF
TGTGCCAGCAGGCGATACCAGGGGAGCGGAAACACCATATATTTT
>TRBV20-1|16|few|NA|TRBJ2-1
CSARRSGTGKNNEQFF
TGCAGTGCTAGACGATCCGGGACTGGAAAGAACAATGAGCAGTTCTTC
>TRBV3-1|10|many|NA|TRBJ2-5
CASSQETQYF
TGTGCCAGCAGCCAAGAGACCCAGTACTTC
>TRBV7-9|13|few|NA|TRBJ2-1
CASSRSSYNEQFF
TGTGCCAGCAGCCGGAGCTCCTACAATGAGCAGTTCTTC
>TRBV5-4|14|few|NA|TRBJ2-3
CASSLQGSTDTQYF
TGTGCCAGCAGCTTGCAGGGGAGCACAGATACGCAGTATTTT
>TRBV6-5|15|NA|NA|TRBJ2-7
CASIYRVSRSYEQYF
TGTGCCAGCATTTACAGAGTTTCTAGGTCCTACGAGCAGTACTTC
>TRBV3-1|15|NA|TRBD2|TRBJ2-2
CASSQLAGNHGELFF
TGTGCCAGCAGCCAACTAGCGGGCAATCACGGGGAGCTGTTTTTT
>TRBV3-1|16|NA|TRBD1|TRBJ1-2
CASSPRRDRANYGYTF
TGTGCCAGCAGCCCTCGCCGGGACAGGGCGAACTATGGCTACACCTTC
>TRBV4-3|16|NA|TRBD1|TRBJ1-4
CASSQVRTGRAEKLFF
TGCGCCAGCAGCCAAGTTAGGACAGGGCGAGCTGAAAAACTGTTTTTT
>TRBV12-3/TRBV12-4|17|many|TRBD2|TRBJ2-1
CASSYPRLAGAVYEQFF
TGTGCCAGCAGTTACCCCCGCCTAGCGGGAGCGGTCTATGAGCAGTTCTTC
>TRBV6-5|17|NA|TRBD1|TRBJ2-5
CASSYPDRERGVETQYF
TGTGCCAGCAGTTACCCCGACAGGGAGAGAGGTGTGGAGACCCAGTACTTC
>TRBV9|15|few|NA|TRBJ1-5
CASSVLTRGNQPQHF
TGTGCCAGCAGCGTTTTGACCAGGGGAAACCAGCCCCAGCATTTT
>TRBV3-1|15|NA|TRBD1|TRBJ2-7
CASSRTQGNSYEQYF
TGTGCCAGCAGCCGCACACAGGGGAACTCCTACGAGCAGTACTTC
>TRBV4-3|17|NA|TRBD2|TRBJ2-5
CASSQEPGGGLEETQYF
TGCGCCAGCAGCCAAGAACCGGGAGGAGGCCTCGAAGAGACCCAGTACTTC
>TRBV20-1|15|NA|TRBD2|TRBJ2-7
CSARPPRLAPYEQYF
TGCAGTGCCAGACCACCAAGACTAGCACCCTACGAGCAGTACTTC
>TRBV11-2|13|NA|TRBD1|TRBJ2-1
CASRLGQFDEQFF
TGTGCCAGCAGGCTGGGACAGTTCGATGAGCAGTTCTTC
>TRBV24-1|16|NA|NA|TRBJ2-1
CATSDPLRRDKNEQFF
TGTGCCACCAGTGACCCCCTCCGTCGCGATAAAAATGAGCAGTTCTTC
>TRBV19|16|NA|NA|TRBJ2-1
CASRPNRGRNSNEQFF
TGTGCCAGTAGACCGAATCGGGGGAGAAATAGCAATGAGCAGTTCTTC
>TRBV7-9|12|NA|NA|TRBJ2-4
CASSLGARPQYF
TGTGCCAGCAGCTTGGGAGCCAGGCCCCAGTACTTC
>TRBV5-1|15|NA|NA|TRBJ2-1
CASSPSGVIGNEQFF
TGCGCCAGCAGCCCCAGTGGAGTAATCGGCAATGAGCAGTTCTTC
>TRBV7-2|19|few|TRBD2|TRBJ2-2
CASSLAYEWLAGDTGELFF
TGTGCCAGCAGCTTAGCGTACGAGTGGCTAGCGGGAGACACCGGGGAGCTGTTTTTT
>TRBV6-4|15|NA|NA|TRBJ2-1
CASSEWNSGYNEQFF
TGTGCCAGCAGTGAGTGGAACAGTGGTTACAATGAGCAGTTCTTC
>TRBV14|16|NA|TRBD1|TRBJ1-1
CASSRPVGQGITEAFF
TGTGCCAGCAGCCGCCCGGTTGGACAGGGTATCACTGAAGCTTTCTTT
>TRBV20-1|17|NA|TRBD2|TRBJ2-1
CSAREKWTSGRGNEQFF
TGCAGTGCTAGGGAGAAATGGACTAGCGGGAGGGGAAATGAGCAGTTCTTC
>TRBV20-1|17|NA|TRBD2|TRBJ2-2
CSARALAGGMNTGELFF
TGCAGTGCTAGAGCCCTAGCGGGGGGGATGAACACCGGGGAGCTGTTTTTT
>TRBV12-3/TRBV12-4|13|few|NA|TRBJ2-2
CASSLAYTGELFF
TGTGCCAGCAGTCTCGCATACACCGGGGAGCTGTTTTTT
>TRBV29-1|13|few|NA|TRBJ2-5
CSVAPRLEETQYF
TGCAGCGTTGCCCCCCGGTTGGAGGAGACCCAGTACTTC
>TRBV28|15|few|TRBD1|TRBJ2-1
CASSQTGAFYNEQFF
TGTGCCAGCAGTCAGACAGGGGCCTTCTACAATGAGCAGTTCTTC
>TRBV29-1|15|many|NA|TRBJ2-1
CSVERIGREYNEQFF
TGCAGCGTTGAAAGAATTGGTAGGGAGTACAATGAGCAGTTCTTC
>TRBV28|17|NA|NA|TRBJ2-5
CASSLSGGARREETQYF
TGTGCCAGCAGTTTAAGTGGGGGTGCGCGAAGGGAAGAGACCCAGTACTTC
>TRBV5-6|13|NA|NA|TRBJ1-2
CASRRQALYGYTF
TGTGCCAGCAGGAGACAGGCCCTCTATGGCTACACCTTC
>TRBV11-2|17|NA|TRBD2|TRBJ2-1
CASSFRLAVRGYNEQFF
TGTGCCAGCAGCTTCCGCCTAGCGGTACGGGGGTACAATGAGCAGTTCTTC
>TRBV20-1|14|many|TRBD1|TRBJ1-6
CSARSTGGVSPLHF
TGCAGTGCCCGCTCGACAGGGGGCGTTTCACCCCTCCACTTT
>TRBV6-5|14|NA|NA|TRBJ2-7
CASRIRREGYEQYF
TGTGCCAGCCGGATCCGAAGGGAAGGCTACGAGCAGTACTTC
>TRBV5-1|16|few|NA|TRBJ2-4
CASSGSGIGAKNIQYF
TGCGCCAGCAGCGGTTCAGGGATCGGAGCCAAAAACATTCAGTACTTC
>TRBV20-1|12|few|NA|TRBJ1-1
CSARIREGPAFF
TGCAGTGCTAGGATCCGTGAGGGACCAGCTTTCTTT
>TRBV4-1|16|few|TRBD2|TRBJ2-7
CASSQGGKGISYEQYF
TGCGCCAGCAGCCAGGGGGGGAAGGGGATAAGTTACGAGCAGTACTTC
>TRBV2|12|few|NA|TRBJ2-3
CAGCSWGAAQYF
TGTGCCGGATGTTCTTGGGGGGCTGCGCAGTATTTT
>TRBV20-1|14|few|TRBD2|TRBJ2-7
CSARAPAGTYEQYF
TGCAGTGCTAGAGCCCCAGCGGGAACCTACGAGCAGTACTTC
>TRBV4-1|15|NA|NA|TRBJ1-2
CASSQEGGSGYGYTF
TGCGCCAGCAGCCAAGAAGGGGGAAGTGGCTATGGCTACACCTTC
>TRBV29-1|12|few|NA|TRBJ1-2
CSVVSGAKGYTF
TGCAGCGTTGTGTCAGGGGCCAAGGGCTACACCTTC
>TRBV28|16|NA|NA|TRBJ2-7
CASSTPKTPGAAEQYF
TGTGCCAGCAGTACGCCTAAGACACCCGGGGCGGCCGAGCAGTACTTC
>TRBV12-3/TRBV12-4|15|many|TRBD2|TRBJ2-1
CASSPSGETYNEQFF
TGTGCCAGCAGTCCGAGCGGGGAAACCTACAATGAGCAGTTCTTC
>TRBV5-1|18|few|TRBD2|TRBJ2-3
CASSLEPGLAGGRDTQYF
TGCGCCAGCAGCTTGGAACCGGGACTAGCGGGGGGGCGAGATACGCAGTATTTT
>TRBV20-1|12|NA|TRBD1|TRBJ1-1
CRNRGQGTEAFF
TGCAGGAACAGGGGGCAAGGCACTGAAGCTTTCTTT
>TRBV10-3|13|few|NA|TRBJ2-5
CAISQGIQETQYF
TGTGCCATCTCACAGGGAATTCAAGAGACCCAGTACTTC
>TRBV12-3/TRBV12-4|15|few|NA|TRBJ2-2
CASSLRGDFGGELFF
TGTGCCAGCAGTTTGCGAGGGGACTTTGGCGGGGAGCTGTTTTTT
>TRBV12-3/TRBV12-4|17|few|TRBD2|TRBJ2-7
CASSSREGLVRIYEQYF
TGTGCCAGCAGTTCCAGGGAGGGACTGGTCAGGATCTACGAGCAGTACTTC
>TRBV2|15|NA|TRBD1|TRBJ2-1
CASILRQGLGNEQFF
TGTGCCAGCATCCTCCGACAGGGTTTGGGCAATGAGCAGTTCTTC
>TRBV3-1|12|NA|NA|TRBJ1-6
CASSQSVGLIYF
TGTGCCAGCAGCCAATCGGTGGGACTCATCTACTTT
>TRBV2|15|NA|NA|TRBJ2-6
CASTQIGSGANVLTF
TGTGCCAGCACCCAGATTGGCTCTGGGGCCAACGTCCTGACTTTC
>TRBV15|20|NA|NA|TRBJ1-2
CATSREGGKWGPLIGYGYTF
TGTGCCACCAGCAGAGAGGGGGGAAAGTGGGGACCTCTCATTGGCTATGGCTACACCTTC
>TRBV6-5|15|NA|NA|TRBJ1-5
CASSYLGRSNQPQHF
TGTGCCAGCAGTTACCTCGGACGTAGCAATCAGCCCCAGCATTTT